This T cell receptor beta chain was obtained from a study of memory CD4+ T cells and cytomegalovirus serostatus. Study outcomes and limitations: Median bootstrapped AUC for CMV status was just under 0.97 originally, approximately 0.9 US-trained. Each of some 67 CMV-associated TCRbeta sequences occurred in one to five individuals.

The V segment lost 5 bases and the J segment 7 bases; nucleotides outside the gene matches: 9. In germline, CDR1 is SGHTA, CDR2 FQGNSA. This CDR3 contains 16 residues. Single viable CD3+CD4+CD8-CD45RO+ cells were sorted as the memory CD4+ T cells. Serostatus was set by detecting CMV pp150, pp28, p38, p52 IgG. Sequenced by immunoSEQ multiplex PCR; TCRdb stores in-frame clones only, minus some. Here the sample spans under 50,000 clones, around 84% being singletons. A remark on this clone: Its antigen is still unknown.

This chain links TRBV7-2 with TRBJ2-1; 12 bases agree with TRBD1. The sequence was obtained from an adult in good health and CMV-seronegative. The sample was memory CD4+ T cells from blood. CDR3 DNA: TGTGCCAGCAGCCGAGGGGGACAGGGGGCGCGAAATGAGCAGTTCTTC. Encoded protein: CASSRGGQGARNEQFF.